The source of this TCR beta chain is a study of cytomegalovirus exposure and HLA in healthy donors (TCRdb year 2017). A note on the overall study: An earlier analysis of approximately 600 of the donors reported more than 250 Gb of sequence data and some 120 million unique TCR beta sequences from about 179 million T cells. An early release covering roughly 600 HLA-typed donors comprised roughly 300 gigabases of sequencing data and around 80 million unique TCR sequences. High-throughput TCR immunosequencing, statistical association of individual TCRs with disease status, and machine learning were combined to predict cytomegalovirus infection status. Rather than drawing on any new phenotypic data, the later analysis identified candidate immune exposures from TCR beta sequences and the way those sequences occurred across donors. The genetic ancestry cluster associated with self-reported Caucasian donors included roughly 84% of the 350 to 500 genotyped donors. Typing coverage varied by locus: roughly 629-640 donors for A, B, C, DRB1 and DQB1; roughly 510 for DQA1; more than 600 for DPA1; more than 450 for DPB1. In addition to the first cohort of 666 subjects, a separate validation cohort of 120 different subjects was used. Because of strong linkage in the cohort, roughly five DR-DQ haplotypes were treated as single units for association and clustering. A later genetic analysis used genome-wide SNP genotypes for about three fifths of the 666 donors, treating that subset as a discovery cohort. Alongside the repertoire data, information on donor age, sex, ethnicity and CMV serostatus was compiled. The aim of the study was to test whether cataloging public T cell receptors could identify signatures of past pathogen exposure. HLA typing covered class I and class II loci at four-digit resolution. Among about 370 genotyped donors of the cohort, an average of about 240,000 unique TCR beta nucleotide sequences was sequenced per donor, of which about 19% were non-productive. An earlier analysis of 450 to 750 of the donors used high-throughput TCR beta sequencing to judge whether each TCR beta V gene segment behaved as functional or pseudogenic. Every discovery cohort repertoire had been produced on one sequencing platform. Using immunosequencing, the study profiled T cell repertoires from 640 or so subjects and related those repertoires to cytomegalovirus serostatus. In a later analysis, previously published TCR beta repertoires from several hundred donors were re-analyzed and high-resolution HLA genotyping was added so that TCR occurrence patterns could be studied. The paper as a whole reports these results and caveats: Presence/absence analyses assumed roughly uniform sequencing depth across donors, an assumption that may not hold. A later genetic analysis associated a missense DCLRE1C variant with V-gene and J-gene trimming of TCR beta chains, and an independent cohort replicated the association. In a later genetic analysis, fewer N-insertions in productive TCRs were reported among donors in an Asian-associated ancestry cluster than the roughly 640-donor mean. Most TCR sequences were observed very rarely across donors, whereas some public TCRs were present in many individuals. At a false discovery rate of 0.05, a later analysis linked about 17,000 TCR beta sequences to specific HLA alleles. A few of the identified cytomegalovirus-associated TCR beta chains were confirmed in vitro to be specific for cytomegalovirus antigens. Assigning TCR associations to individual alleles was difficult when HLA alleles, especially DR and DQ, strongly co-occurred. Only TCR beta chains were sequenced in this cohort, and the absence of alpha or paired-chain data limited detectable features. Correlated functional status among segregating V segments might reflect linkage disequilibrium, but an unknown experimental factor could not be ruled out. A cluster of highly shared sequence variants was judged likely to represent a technical artifact of the sequencing pipeline. A later analysis found that HLA-associated TCR beta chains were more clonally expanded and had lower generation probabilities than equally common non-associated chains. A later analysis found that most CMV-associated TCR beta chains appeared HLA-restricted, with HLA associations seemingly driven largely by CMV exposure. It was suggested by the authors that the approach could potentially be generalized to other disease states and immunological phenotypes. A further reported finding was that TCR beta sequences accurately predicted the HLA-A and HLA-B alleles for most subjects in the first cohort. Because the 87-base-pair reads could not distinguish some IMGT-functional V segments, including TRBV6-2 and TRBV6-3, those segments were excluded. According to a later analysis, parvovirus B19, influenza, CMV and Epstein-Barr virus appeared linked to several top co-occurrence clusters. The study gave a list of some 150 TCR beta chains associated with cytomegalovirus. In an earlier analysis of around 600 of the donors, most TCR beta V segments appeared in productive rearrangements about 87% or about 30% of the time, broadly matching IMGT annotations. A later analysis found that TCR association rates varied across HLA loci, with DRB1 alleles showing the most associated TCRs and HLA-C alleles the fewest. Because HLA typing was unavailable for some donors at each locus, only the typed subset was used in association tests. Immune exposure information for the cohort was limited to CMV serostatus. The classifier was reported to diagnose cytomegalovirus status with high specificity and sensitivity in both the original cohort and the validation cohort. Fewer than 20 rarely observed V segments, including chromosome 9 orphons, were excluded from the earlier analysis of several hundred of the donors because counts were too low.

The cohort was made up of around 720 healthy bone marrow donors. All cohort members were sampled while nominally healthy, although unrecorded immune exposures were likely present. The donor tested CMV seronegative and was one of the 352 seronegative cohort members. A peripheral blood sample was collected from each donor, and TCR beta sequencing was performed on peripheral blood mononuclear cells. Genomic DNA was extracted from the blood cell samples with the Qiagen DNeasy Blood Extraction Kit. Looking up the germline V gene yields CDR1 MNHEY and CDR2 SVGAGI. Relative to germline, V is missing 2 bases and J is missing 7 bases, with 6 bases of the junction outside any gene match. From cysteine to phenylalanine, the CDR3 is 16 amino acids long. The only DNA kept is the CDR3, 48 bases in frame from the first base. Library method: the immunoSEQ multiplex PCR assay. For the multiplex PCR, a mixture combining 60 forward primers for TCR Vbeta segments and 13 reverse primers for TCR Jbeta segments was used. The CDR3 region of rearranged TCR beta genes was amplified from genomic DNA by a multiplex PCR assay. The amplified TCR beta libraries were sequenced on the Illumina HiSeq System as 87-base-pair reads. Per the source publication's procedure: Across the roughly 700 repertoires, a later analysis counted around 80 million unique TCR beta chains, roughly 11 million of which were shared by at least two donors. To remove PCR and sequencing errors, raw reads were error-corrected and collapsed into unique sequences using a nearest-neighbor algorithm that merged closely related sequences. To assign V, D and J gene segments, CDR3 sequences were aligned to IMGT reference sequences. For a sequence to be retained, a match of at least six nucleotides was required to both a V gene segment and a J gene segment. A rearrangement counted as productive if the CDR3 had no stop codons and remained in frame with V and J, and every other rearrangement counted as non-productive. CDR3 was defined by IMGT convention, running from the second conserved V-encoded cysteine to the conserved J-encoded phenylalanine. The earlier analysis of 500 to 650 of the donors excluded any sequence lacking an unambiguous match to a single V gene segment. In an earlier analysis of several hundred of the donors, a V segment was called functional when productive rearrangements were above 56.7%, and segregating when the standard deviation between donors exceeded 5%. To diagnose cytomegalovirus status from the catalog of TCR beta chain sequences, a statistical classification framework was built. A later analysis assigned V and J genes by comparing TCR nucleotide sequences with IMGT/GENE-DB human TR gene sequences. Using the TCRdist pipeline, a later analysis assigned CDR3 sequences along with most-parsimonious VDJ recombination scenarios. A later analysis defined each TCR beta chain by its CDR3 amino acid sequence plus V-gene family, and excluded reads lacking a unique V-gene family. A later analysis removed 550 to 700 highly shared, low-generation-probability nucleotide sequences to deal with suspected cross-contamination and a sequencing artifact. For each public chain, a later analysis derived a clonal expansion index from normalized ranks of inferred template counts within each repertoire. In a later analysis, generation probabilities were computed with a VDJ recombination model fitted to out-of-frame rearrangements, and the resulting probabilities were checked against IGoR. In a later analysis, TCR-TCR, TCR-HLA and TCR-CMV co-occurrence was scored with hypergeometric tests, and a repertoire-size bias correction was applied to TCR pairs. False discovery rates were estimated in a later analysis by permuting HLA or CMV assignments 20 times. A later analysis grouped co-occurring TCRs with DBSCAN, adding TCRdist sequence similarity when clustering within HLA-allele-positive subsets. Repertoires with fewer than 30,000 or more than 120,000 public chains were left out of co-occurrence clustering, as were four to six repertoires with anomalous nucleotide sharing. TCRdb's version of the immuneACCESS table is confined to in-frame rearrangements and falls short of the full clone set. An unresolved V gene accounts for under half of the shortfall where checked; the remainder is of unknown origin. V and J calls and clone size are as listed in that table; D and trimming were resolved from the DNA. Present in this sample are some 130,000 clones, approximately 80% of which were seen just once. Jointly, the top ten make up approximately 2.8% of the sample.

About this clone: The antigen it recognizes is unknown. No much larger clone exists at a distance of one base, and base qualities are not known.

This TCR was recovered from a boy aged 2 to 10 in good health and CMV-seronegative. The chain is assembled from TRBV6-5 and TRBJ1-6; TRBD1 lines up with 9 middle nucleotides. The sample comprised PBMCs. The DNA sequence follows: TGTGCCAGCAGTTACCCCCGGGACAGGGTAAATTCACCCCTCCACTTT. It translates as CASSYPRDRVNSPLHF.